The source of this TCR beta chain is a study of blood T cell repertoires in COVID-19. The CDR3 contains 15 residues. V lost 4 bases, J lost 2 bases, and 7 bases stayed unmatched. Germline CDR1 MNHNY, CDR2 SVGAGI (reference sequence). This clone is a singleton in its sample. Assay used: immunoSEQ multiplex PCR; TCRdb lists only in-frame clones, some missing. The table lists about 130,000 clones, roughly 90% of them singletons. Each participant's cohort was designated according to participant-reported clinical history. The source is a woman between 45 and 65 years old who had recovered from COVID-19. The V call is TRBV6-6, the J call TRBJ2-7; 8 nucleotides agree with TRBD1. Sequenced: PBMCs or T cells enriched from blood (not recorded which). The CDR3 DNA is TGTGCCAGCAGTTCCCGGGACAGGCGTACCTACGAGCAGTACTTC. It encodes CASSSRDRRTYEQYF.